Here is one T cell receptor beta chain with its context. Naive CD8 cells lacked CD45RO and underwent positive selection for CCR7, leaving out terminally differentiated effector memory CD45RA+ cells. Every donor, a Caucasian adult, lived in Nashville, Tennessee. Data came from immunoSEQ multiplex PCR; TCRdb stores just in-frame clones and leaves some out. The profile shows some 630,000 clones, about 96% of them singletons. These data come from a study of shared clonotypes between healthy human individuals. Sample: naive CD8+ T cells sorted from blood. The clonotype was recovered from a woman in her thirties in good health.

The chain's CDR3 is CASSPRTILGEQFF. The CDR3 bases are TGTGCCAGCAGCCCCCGGACTATCCTGGGTGAGCAGTTCTTC. This chain uses TRBV7-6 with TRBJ2-1; perhaps TRBD2 as D (6 bases). Per germline, CDR1 SGHVS and CDR2 FNYEAQ. The CDR3 totals 14 residues. V was trimmed by 5 bases and J by 9 bases, leaving 17 bases between them.